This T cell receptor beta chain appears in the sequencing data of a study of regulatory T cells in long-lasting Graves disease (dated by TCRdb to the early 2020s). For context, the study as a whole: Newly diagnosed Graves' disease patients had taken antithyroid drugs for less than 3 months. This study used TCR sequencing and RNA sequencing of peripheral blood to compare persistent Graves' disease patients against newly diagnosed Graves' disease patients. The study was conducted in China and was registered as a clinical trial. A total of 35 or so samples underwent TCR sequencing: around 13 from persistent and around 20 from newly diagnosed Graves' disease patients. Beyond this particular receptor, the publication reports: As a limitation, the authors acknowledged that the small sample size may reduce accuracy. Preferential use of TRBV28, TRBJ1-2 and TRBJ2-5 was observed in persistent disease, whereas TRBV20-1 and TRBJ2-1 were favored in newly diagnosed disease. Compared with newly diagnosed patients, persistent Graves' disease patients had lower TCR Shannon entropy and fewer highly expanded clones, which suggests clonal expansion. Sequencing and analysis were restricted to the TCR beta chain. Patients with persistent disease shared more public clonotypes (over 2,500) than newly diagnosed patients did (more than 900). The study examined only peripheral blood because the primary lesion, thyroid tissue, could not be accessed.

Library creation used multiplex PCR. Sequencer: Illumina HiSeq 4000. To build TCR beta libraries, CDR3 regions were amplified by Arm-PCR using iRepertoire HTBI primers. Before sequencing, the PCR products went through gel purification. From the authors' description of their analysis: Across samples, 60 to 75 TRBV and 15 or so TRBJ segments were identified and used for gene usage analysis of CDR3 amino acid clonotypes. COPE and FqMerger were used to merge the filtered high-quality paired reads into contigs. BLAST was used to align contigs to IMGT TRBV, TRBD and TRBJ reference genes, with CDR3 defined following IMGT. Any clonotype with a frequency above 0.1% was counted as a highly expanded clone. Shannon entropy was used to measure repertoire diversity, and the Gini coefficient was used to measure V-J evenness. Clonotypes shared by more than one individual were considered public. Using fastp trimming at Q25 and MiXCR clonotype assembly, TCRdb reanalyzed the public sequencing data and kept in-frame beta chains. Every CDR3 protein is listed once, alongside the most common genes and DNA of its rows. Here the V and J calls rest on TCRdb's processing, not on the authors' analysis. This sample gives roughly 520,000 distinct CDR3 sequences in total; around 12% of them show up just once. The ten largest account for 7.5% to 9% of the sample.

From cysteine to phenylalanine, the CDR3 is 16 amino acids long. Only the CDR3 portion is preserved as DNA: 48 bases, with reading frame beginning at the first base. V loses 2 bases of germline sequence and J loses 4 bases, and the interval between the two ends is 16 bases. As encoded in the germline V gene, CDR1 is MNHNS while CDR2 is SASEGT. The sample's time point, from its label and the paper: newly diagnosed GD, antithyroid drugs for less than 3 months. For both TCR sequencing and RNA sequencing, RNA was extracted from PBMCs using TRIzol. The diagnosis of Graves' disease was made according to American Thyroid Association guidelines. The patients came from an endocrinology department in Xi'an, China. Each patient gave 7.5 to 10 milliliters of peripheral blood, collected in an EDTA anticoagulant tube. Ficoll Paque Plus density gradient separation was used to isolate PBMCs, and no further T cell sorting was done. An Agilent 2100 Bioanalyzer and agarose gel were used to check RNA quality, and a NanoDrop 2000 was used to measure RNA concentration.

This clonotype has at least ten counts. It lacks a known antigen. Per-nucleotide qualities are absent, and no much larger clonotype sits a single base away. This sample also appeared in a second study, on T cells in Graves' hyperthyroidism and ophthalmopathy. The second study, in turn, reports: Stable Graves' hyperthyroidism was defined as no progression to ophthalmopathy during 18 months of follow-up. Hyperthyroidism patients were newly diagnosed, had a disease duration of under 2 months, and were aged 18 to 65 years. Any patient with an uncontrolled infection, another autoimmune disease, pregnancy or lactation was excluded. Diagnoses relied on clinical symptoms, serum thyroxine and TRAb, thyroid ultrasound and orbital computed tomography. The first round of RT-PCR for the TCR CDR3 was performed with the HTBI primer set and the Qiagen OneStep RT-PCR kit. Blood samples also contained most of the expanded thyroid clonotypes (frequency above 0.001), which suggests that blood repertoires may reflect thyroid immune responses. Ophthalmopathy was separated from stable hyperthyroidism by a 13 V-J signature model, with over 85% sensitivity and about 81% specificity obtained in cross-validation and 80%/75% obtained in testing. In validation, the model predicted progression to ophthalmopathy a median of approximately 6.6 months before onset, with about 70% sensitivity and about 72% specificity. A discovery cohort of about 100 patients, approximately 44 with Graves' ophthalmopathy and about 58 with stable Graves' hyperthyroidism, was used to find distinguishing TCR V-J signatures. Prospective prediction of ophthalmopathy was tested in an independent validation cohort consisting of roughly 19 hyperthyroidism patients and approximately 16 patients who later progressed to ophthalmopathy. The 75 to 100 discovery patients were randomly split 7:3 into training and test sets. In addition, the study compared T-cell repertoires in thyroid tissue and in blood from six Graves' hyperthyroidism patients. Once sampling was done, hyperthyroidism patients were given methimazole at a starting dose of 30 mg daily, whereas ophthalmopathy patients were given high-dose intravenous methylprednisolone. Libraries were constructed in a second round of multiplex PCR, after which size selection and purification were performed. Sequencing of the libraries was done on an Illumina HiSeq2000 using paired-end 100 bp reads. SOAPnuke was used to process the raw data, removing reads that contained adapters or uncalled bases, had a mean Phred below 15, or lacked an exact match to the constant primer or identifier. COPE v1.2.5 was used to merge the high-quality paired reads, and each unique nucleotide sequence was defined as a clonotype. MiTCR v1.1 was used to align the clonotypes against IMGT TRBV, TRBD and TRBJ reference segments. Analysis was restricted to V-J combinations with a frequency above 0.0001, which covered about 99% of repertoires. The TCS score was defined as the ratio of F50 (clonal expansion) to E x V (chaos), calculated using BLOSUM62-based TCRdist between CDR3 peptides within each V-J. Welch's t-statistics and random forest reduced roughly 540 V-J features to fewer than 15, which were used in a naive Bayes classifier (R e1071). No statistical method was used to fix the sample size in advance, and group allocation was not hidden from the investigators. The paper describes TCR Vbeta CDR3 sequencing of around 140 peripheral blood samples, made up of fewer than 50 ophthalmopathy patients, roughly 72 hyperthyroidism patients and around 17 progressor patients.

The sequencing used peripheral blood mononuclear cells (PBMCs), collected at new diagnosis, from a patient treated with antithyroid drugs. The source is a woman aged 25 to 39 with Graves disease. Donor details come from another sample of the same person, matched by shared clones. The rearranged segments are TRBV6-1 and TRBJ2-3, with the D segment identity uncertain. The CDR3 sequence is CASSEKDGTASDTQYF. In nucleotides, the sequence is TGTGCCAGCAGTGAAAAGGATGGTACGGCATCAGATACGCAGTATTTT.